This T cell receptor (beta chain) is from a study of T cells in Graves' hyperthyroidism and ophthalmopathy. Study information: Peripheral blood was taken when the disease was first diagnosed, before any treatment began.

Trimming shortened V by 0 bases and J by 0 bases, and 17 bases separated the two germline ends. Per the germline V gene, CDR1 is PRHDT and CDR2 is FYEKMQ (reference sequence). This CDR3 is 18 amino acids long. Uncontrolled infection, other autoimmune disease, pregnancy or lactation excluded patients. This clonotype was observed at least ten times. What it binds is not known. General observations from the study: Most clonotypes that expanded in the thyroid above 0.001 also showed up in blood. The model made its ophthalmopathy prediction, and onset followed a median about 5.9 months later.

Authors of the study amplified TCR beta CDR3 regions from RNA transcripts. First-round RT-PCR with HTBI primers amplified the TCR CDR3 region. TCRdb processed the multiplex PCR reads anew with MiXCR; each CDR3 protein has one entry. The repertoire holds about 380,000 distinct CDR3 sequences, with roughly 14% as singletons. This clonotype was sampled from a woman aged 60 to 75 with Graves' hyperthyroidism. The chain has TRBV13 and TRBJ1-2; D is perhaps TRBD1 (6 bases). The sample was blood. The CDR3 bases are TGTGCCAGCAGCTTAGGCCTTGGACAGTTACCTTCTAACTATGGCTACACCTTC. The encoded protein is CASSLGLGQLPSNYGYTF.